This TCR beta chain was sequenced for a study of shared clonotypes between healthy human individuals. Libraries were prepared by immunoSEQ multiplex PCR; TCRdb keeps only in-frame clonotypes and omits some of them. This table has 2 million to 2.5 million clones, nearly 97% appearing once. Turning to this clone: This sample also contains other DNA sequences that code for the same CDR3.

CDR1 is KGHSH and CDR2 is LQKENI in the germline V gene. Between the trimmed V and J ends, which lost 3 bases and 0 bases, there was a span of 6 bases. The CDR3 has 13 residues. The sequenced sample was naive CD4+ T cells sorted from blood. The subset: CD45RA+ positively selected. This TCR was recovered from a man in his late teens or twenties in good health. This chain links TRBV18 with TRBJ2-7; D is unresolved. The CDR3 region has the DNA TGTGCCAGCTCACCTCCCGCCTCCTACGAGCAGTACTTC. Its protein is CASSPPASYEQYF.